The sequence of this T cell receptor (beta chain) was determined in a study of tumor-infiltrating lymphocytes in oesophageal squamous cell carcinoma (dated by TCRdb to 2016 to 2017). Library prep was done by PCR. Instrument on record: Illumina HiSeq 2000. TCRdb redid the processing of the public reads, applying fastp at Q25 and MiXCR, and retained in-frame beta chains. When rows share a CDR3 protein, they turn into one entry using the most common DNA and genes. This sample comprises approximately 12,000 distinct CDR3 sequences, over 50% of them detected only once. Together, the top ten hold roughly 40% of the sample. This clonotype appeared many times. Its recognized antigen is unknown. There are no base qualities to consult, and no much larger clone falls within one base. CDR1 and CDR2 were assigned from the germline V gene as MDHEN and SYDVKM. The V and J ends are trimmed by 5 bases and 3 bases, leaving 13 bases between them. The CDR3 sequence holds 15 residues, the cysteine and phenylalanine included. The entry retains the CDR3 DNA only, 45 bases that are in frame from base 1.

The receptor was isolated from a female donor with esophageal squamous cell carcinoma. The chain is assembled from TRBV28 and TRBJ2-2; a tentative D match to TRBD1 spans 6 bases. Sequencing was carried out using esophageal tumor tissue. This receptor has the CDR3 CASSAGRTDTGELFF. The DNA is TGTGCCAGCAGTGCCGGACGGACAGACACCGGGGAGCTGTTTTTT. Full variable domain (CDR3 extended with the reference TRBV28 and TRBJ2-2 proteins): DVKVTQSSRYLVKRTGEKVFLECVQDMDHENMFWYRQDPGLGLRLIYFSYDVKMKEKGDIPEGYSVSREKKERFSLILESASTNQTSMYLCASSAGRTDTGELFFGEGSRLTVL.